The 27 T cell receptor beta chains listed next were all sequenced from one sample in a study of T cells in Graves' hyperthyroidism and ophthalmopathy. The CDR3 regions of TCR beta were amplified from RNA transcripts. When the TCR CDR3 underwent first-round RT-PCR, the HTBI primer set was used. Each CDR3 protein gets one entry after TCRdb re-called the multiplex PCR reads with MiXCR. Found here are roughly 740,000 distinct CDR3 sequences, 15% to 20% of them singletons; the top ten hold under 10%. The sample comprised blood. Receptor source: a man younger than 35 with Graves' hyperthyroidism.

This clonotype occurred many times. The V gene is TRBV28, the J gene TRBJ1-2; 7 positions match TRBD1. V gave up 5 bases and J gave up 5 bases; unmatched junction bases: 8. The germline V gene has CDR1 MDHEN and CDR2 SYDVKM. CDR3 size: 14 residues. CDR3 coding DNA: TGTGCCAGCAGTGGGGGGACAGCCCTTTATGGCTACACCTTC. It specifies CASSGGTALYGYTF.

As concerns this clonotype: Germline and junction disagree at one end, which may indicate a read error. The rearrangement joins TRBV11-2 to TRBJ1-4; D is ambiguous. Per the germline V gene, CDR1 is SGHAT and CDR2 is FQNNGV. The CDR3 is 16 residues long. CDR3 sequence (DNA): TGCGCCAGCAGCCGCGAATACGGGGTGCCTAATGAAAAACTGTTTTTT. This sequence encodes CASSREYGVPNEKLFF. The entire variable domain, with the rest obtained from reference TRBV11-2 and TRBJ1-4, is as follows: EAGVAQSPRYKIIEKRQSVAFWCNPISGHATLYWYQQILGQGPKLLIQFQNNGVVDDSQLPKDRFSAERLKGVDSTLKIQPAKLEDSAVYLCASSREYGVPNEKLFFGSGTQLSVL.

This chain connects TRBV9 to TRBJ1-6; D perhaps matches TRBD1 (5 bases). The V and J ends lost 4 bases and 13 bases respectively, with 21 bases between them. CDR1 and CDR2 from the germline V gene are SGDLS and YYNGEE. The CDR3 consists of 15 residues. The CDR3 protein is CASSSRGQGESPLHF. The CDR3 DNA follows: TGTGCCAGCAGCTCCCGAGGGCAGGGAGAATCCCCCCTCCACTTT.

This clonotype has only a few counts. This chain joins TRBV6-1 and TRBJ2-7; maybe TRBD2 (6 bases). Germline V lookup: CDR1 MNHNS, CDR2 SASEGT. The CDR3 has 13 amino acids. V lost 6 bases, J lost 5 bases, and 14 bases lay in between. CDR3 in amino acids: CASRTRVSNEQYF. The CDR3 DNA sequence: TGTGCCAGCAGGACTAGGGTTTCCAACGAGCAGTACTTC.

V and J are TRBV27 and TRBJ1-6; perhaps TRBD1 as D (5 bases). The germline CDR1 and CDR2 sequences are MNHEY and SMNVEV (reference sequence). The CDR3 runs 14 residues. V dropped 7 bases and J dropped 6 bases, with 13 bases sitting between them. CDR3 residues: CASTPGTFNSPLHF. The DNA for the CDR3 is TGTGCCAGCACCCCCGGGACTTTTAATTCACCCCTCCACTTT.

The CDR3 DNA sequence: TGTGCCAGCGGTGACAGGGCCGGAAACACCATATATTTT. This translates into CASGDRAGNTIYF. The V call is TRBV6-2 or TRBV6-3, the J call TRBJ1-3, with 7 bases matching TRBD1. Germline CDR1 reads MNHEY; CDR2 reads SVGEGT. Trimming cost V 8 bases and J 4 bases; bases outside gene matches: 5. This CDR3 has 13 amino acids.

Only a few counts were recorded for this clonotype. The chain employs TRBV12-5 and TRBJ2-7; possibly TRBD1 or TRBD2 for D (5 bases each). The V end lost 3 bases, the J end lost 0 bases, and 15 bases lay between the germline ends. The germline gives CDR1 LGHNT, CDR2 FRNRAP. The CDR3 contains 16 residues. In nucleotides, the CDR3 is TGTGCTAGTGGTTTAATCGAGGGGACGGGCTCCTACGAGCAGTACTTC. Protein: CASGLIEGTGSYEQYF. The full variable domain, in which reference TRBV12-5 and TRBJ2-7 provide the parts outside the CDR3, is DARVTQTPRHKVTEMGQEVTMRCQPILGHNTVFWYRQTMMQGLELLAYFRNRAPLDDSGMPKDRFSAEMPDATLATLKIQPSEPRDSAVYFCASGLIEGTGSYEQYFGPGTRLTVT.

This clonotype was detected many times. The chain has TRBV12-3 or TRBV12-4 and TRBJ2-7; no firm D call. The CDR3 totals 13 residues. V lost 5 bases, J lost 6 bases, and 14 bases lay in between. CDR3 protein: CASSGHGHGEQYF. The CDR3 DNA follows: TGTGCCAGCAGTGGTCACGGCCATGGCGAGCAGTACTTC.

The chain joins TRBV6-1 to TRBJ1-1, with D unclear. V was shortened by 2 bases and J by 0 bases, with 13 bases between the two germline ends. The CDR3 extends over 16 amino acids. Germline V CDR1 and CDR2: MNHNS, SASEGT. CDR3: CASSERRGPMNTEAFF. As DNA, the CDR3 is TGTGCCAGCAGTGAAAGGAGAGGCCCCATGAACACTGAAGCTTTCTTT.

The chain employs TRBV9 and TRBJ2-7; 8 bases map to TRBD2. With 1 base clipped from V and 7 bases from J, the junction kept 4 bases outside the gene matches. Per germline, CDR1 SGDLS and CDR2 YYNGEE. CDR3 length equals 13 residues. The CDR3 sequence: CASSVIAGREQYF. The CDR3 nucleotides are TGTGCCAGCAGCGTAATAGCGGGAAGGGAGCAGTACTTC. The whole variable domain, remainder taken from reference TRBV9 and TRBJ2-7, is DSGVTQTPKHLITATGQRVTLRCSPRSGDLSVYWYQQSLDQGLQFLIQYYNGEERAKGNILERFSAQQFPDLHSELNLSSLELGDSALYFCASSVIAGREQYFGPGTRLTVT.

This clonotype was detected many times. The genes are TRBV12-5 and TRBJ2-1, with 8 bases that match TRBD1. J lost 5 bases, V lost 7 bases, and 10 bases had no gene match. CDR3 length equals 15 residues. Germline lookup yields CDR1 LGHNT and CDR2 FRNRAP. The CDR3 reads CASENGQGRDNEQFF. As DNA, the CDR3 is TGTGCTAGTGAAAACGGACAGGGTAGGGACAATGAGCAGTTCTTC.

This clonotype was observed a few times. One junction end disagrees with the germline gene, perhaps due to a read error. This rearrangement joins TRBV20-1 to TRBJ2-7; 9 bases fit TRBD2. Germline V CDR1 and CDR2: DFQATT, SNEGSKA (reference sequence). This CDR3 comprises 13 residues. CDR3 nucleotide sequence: TGCAGTGCTTTTAGCGGGAGAGTCGACGAGCGGTACTTC. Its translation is CSAFSGRVDERYF.

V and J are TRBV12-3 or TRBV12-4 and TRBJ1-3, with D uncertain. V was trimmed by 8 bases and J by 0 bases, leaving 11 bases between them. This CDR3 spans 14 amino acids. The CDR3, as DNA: TGTGCCAGCTGCGTCGGCGTCTCTGGAAACACCATATATTTT. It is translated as CASCVGVSGNTIYF.

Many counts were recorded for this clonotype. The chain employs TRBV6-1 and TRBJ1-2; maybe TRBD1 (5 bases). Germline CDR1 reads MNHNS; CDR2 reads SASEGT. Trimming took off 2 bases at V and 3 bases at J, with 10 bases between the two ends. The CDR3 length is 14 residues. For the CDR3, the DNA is TGTGCCAGCAGTGAAAGGGGAAGGGACTATGGCTACACCTTC. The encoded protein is CASSERGRDYGYTF.

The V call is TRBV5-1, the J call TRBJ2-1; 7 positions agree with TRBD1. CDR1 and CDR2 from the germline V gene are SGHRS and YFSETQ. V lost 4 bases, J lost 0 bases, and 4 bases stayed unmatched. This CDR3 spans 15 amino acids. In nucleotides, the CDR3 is TGCGCCAGCAGCGTGGGACAGAGCTCCTACAATGAGCAGTTCTTC. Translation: CASSVGQSSYNEQFF.

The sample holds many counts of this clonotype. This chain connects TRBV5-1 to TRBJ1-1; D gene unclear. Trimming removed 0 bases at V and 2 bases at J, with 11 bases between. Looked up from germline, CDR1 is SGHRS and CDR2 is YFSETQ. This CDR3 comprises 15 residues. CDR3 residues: CASSLAGVLNTEAFF. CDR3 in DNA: TGCGCCAGCAGCTTGGCCGGGGTACTCAACACTGAAGCTTTCTTT. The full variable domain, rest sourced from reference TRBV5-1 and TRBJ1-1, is KAGVTQTPRYLIKTRGQQVTLSCSPISGHRSVSWYQQTPGQGLQFLFEYFSETQRNKGNFPGRFSGRQFSNSRSEMNVSTLELGDSALYLCASSLAGVLNTEAFFGQGTRLTVV.

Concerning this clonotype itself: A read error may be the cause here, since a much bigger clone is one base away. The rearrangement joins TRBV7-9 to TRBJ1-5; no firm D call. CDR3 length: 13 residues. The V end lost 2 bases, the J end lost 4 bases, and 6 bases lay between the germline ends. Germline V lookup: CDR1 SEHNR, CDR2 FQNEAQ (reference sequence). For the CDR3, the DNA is TGTGCCAGCAGCTTATGGAGAAATCAGCCCCAGCATTTT. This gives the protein CASSLWRNQPQHF.

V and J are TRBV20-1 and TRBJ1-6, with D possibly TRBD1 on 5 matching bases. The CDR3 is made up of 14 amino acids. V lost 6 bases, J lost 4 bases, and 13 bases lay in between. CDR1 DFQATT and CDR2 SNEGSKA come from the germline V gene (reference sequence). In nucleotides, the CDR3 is TGCAGTGCCCGCCAGGGAACTTATAATTCACCCCTCCACTTT. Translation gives CSARQGTYNSPLHF.

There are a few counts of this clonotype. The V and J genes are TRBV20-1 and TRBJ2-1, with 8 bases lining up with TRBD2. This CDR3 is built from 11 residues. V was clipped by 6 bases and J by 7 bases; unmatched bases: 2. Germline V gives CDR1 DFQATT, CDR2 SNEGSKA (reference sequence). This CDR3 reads CSALAGNEQFF. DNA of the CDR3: TGCAGTGCCTTAGCGGGAAATGAGCAGTTCTTC.

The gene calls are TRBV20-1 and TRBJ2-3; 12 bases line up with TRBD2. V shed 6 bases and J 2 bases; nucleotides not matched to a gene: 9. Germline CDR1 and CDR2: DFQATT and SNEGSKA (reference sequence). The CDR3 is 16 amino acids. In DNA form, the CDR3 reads TGCAGTGCCCCGTTAGGACTAGCGGGGTCCACAGATACGCAGTATTTT. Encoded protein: CSAPLGLAGSTDTQYF.

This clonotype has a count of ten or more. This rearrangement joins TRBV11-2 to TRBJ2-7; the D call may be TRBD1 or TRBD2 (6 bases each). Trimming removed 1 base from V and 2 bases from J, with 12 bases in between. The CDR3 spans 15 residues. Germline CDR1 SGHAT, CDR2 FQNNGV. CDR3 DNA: TGTGCCAGCAGCTTAGGGGGGCGCGGGGCCTACGAGCAGTACTTC. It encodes CASSLGGRGAYEQYF.

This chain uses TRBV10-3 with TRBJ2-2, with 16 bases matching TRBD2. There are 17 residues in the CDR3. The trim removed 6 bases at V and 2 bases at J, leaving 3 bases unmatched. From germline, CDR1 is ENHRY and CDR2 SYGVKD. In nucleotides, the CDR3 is TGTGCCATCAGGGGACTAGCGGGAGGGTTAAACACCGGGGAGCTGTTTTTT. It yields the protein CAIRGLAGGLNTGELFF.

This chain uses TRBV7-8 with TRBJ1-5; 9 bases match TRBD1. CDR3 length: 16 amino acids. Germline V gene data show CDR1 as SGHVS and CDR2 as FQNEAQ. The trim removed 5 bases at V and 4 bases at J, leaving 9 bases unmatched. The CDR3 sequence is CASSPRTGASNQPQHF. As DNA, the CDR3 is TGTGCCAGCAGCCCTCGGACAGGGGCCTCTAATCAGCCCCAGCATTTT.

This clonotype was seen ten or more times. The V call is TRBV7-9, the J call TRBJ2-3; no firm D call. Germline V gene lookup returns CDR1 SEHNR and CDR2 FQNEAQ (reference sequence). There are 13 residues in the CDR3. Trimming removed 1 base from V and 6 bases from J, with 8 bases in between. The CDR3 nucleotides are TGTGCCAGCAGCTTAGAGGCGTCGGATACGCAGTATTTT. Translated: CASSLEASDTQYF.

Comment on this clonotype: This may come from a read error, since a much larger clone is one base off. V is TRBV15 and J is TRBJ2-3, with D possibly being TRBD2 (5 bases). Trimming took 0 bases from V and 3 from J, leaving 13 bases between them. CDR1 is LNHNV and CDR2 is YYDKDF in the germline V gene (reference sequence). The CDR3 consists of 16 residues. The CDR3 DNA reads TGTGCCACCAGCAGAGATGCTACGGGAACGACAGATACGCAGTATTTT. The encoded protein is CATSRDATGTTDTQYF.

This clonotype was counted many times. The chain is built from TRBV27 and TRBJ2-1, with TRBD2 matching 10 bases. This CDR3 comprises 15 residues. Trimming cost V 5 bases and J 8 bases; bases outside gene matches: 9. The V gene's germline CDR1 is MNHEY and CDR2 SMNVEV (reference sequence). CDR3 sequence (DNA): TGTGCCAGCAGTCCCGTAGCGGGAGGAATACATGAGCAGTTCTTC. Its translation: CASSPVAGGIHEQFF.

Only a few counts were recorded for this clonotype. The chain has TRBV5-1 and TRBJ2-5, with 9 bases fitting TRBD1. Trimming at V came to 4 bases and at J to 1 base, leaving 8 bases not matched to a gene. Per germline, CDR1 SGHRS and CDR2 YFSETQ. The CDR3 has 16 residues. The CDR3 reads CASSKTGTGPQETQYF. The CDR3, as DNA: TGCGCCAGCAGCAAGACCGGGACAGGGCCCCAAGAGACCCAGTACTTC.